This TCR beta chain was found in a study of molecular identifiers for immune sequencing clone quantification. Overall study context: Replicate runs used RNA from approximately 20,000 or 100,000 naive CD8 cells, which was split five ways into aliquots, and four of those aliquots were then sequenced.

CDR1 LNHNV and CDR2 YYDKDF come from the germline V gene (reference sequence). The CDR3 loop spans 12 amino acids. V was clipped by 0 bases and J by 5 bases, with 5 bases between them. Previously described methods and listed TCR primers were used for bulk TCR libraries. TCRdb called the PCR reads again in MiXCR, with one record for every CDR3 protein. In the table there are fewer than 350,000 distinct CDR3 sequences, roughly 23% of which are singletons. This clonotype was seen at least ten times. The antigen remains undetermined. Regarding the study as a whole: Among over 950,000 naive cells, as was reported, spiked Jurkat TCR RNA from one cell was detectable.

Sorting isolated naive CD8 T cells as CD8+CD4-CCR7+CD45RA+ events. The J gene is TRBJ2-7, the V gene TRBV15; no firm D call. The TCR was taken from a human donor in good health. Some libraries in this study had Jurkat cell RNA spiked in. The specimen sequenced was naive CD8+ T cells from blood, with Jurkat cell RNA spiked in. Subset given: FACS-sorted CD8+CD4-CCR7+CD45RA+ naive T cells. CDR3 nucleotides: TGTGCCACCAGCAGAGAACCGGACGAGCAGTACTTC. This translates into CATSREPDEQYF.